This TCR beta chain derives from a study of blood T cell repertoires in COVID-19. Germline assignment: CDR1 SGHTA and CDR2 FQGTGA. CDR3 length: 15 residues. Trimming took 2 bases from V and 0 from J, leaving 9 bases between them. Sequencing used immunoSEQ multiplex PCR; TCRdb keeps in-frame clones, though not all of them. The sample includes about 250,000 clones, about 85% seen only once; the top ten take around 6%. This study enrolled people aged roughly 18 to 90 from roughly 24 US geographic areas. The chain joins TRBV7-3 to TRBJ2-3; D remains unclear. The sequenced material came from PBMCs or T cells enriched from blood (not recorded which). This sequence originates from a woman in her thirties with acute COVID-19. The DNA for the CDR3 is TGTGCCAGCAGCTTAGACTCGTTTAGCACAGATACGCAGTATTTT. This codes for CASSLDSFSTDTQYF.